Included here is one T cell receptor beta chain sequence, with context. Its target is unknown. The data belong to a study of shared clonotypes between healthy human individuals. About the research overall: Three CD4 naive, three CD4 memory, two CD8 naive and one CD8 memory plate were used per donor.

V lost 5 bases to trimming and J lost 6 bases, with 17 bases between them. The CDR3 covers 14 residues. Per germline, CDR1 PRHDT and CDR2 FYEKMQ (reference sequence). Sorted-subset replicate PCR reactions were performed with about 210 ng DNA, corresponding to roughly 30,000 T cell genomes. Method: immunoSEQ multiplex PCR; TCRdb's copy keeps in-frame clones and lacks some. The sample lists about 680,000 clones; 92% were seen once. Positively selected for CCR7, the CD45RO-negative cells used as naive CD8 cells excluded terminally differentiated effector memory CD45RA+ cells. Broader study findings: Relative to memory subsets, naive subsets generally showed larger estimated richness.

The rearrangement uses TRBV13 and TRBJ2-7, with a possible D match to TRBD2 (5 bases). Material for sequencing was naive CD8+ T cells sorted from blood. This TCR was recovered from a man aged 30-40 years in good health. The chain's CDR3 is CASSETGRRSEQYF. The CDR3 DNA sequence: TGTGCCAGCAGCGAGACTGGAAGGAGGTCCGAGCAGTACTTC.